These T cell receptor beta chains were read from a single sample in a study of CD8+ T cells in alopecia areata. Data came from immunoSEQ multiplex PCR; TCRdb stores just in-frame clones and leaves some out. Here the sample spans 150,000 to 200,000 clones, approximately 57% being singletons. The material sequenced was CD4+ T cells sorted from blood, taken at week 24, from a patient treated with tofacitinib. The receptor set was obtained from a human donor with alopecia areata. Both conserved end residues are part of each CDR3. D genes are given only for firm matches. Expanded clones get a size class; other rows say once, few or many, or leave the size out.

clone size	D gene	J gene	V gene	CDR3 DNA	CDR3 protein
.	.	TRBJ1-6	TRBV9	TGTGCCAGCAGCGTAACTGAAGGGGATTCACCCCTCCACTTT	CASSVTEGDSPLHF
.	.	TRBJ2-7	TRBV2	TGTGCCAGCACAGGTAACTCCTACGAGCAGTACTTC	CASTGNSYEQYF
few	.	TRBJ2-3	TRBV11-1	TGTGCCAGCCGCCTACAGGGTAGCACAGATACGCAGTATTTT	CASRLQGSTDTQYF
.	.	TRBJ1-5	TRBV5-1	TGCGCCAGCAGCTCCAACAGGACTAATAGCAATCAGCCCCAGCATTTT	CASSSNRTNSNQPQHF
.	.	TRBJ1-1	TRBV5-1	TGCGCCAGCAGCATAAACCCGGGGTTAACTGAAGCTTTCTTT	CASSINPGLTEAFF
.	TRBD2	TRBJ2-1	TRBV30	TGTGCCTGGAGTGGCGCTAGCGGGGGGTCCTACAATGAGCAGTTCTTC	CAWSGASGGSYNEQFF
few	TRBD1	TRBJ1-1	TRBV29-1	TGCAGCGTTTTTCCGGGACAGGGACAAGCTTTCTTT	CSVFPGQGQAFF
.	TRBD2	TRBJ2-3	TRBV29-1	TGCAGCGTTGCCCAGCGGGGGGTTTCAGATACGCAGTATTTT	CSVAQRGVSDTQYF
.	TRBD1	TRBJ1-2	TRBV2	TGTGCCAGCAGTGAACGATTCCTGGACAGGGCGGGTGGCTACACCTTC	CASSERFLDRAGGYTF
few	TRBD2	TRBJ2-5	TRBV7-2	TGTGCCAGCAGCCCCGTTCAGCGGGGGAAAGAGACCCAGTACTTC	CASSPVQRGKETQYF
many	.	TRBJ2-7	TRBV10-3	TGTGCCATCAGTGATAGAGTAGCCTACGAGCAGTACTTC	CAISDRVAYEQYF
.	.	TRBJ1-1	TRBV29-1	TGCAGCGGCCTAATGAACACTGAAGCTTTCTTT	CSGLMNTEAFF
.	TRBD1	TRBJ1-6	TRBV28	TGTGCCAGCAGTTCTGTAGGACAGGTTCCTAATTCACCCCTCCACTTT	CASSSVGQVPNSPLHF
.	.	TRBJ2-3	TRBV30	TGTGCCTGGAGACCTTTTGGGGGGATGGACACAGATACGCAGTATTTT	CAWRPFGGMDTDTQYF
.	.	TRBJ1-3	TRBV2	TGTGCCAGCAGTGTGGCAGGGGAAAAGGTGCGGGGAAACACCATATATTTT	CASSVAGEKVRGNTIYF
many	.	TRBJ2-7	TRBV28	TGTGCCAGCAGTTTAGGTGGGAACGAGCAGTACTTC	CASSLGGNEQYF
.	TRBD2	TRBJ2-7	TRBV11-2	TGTGCCAGCAGCTTTAGCGGGGGGGCAGCCGAGCAGTACTTC	CASSFSGGAAEQYF
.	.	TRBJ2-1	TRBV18	TGTGCCAGCTCACCACGGGGGGGCCATGAGCAGTTCTTC	CASSPRGGHEQFF
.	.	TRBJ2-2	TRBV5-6	TGTGCCAGCAGCGGTACCTCGAGTTGGAGGGACACCGGGGAGCTGTTTTTT	CASSGTSSWRDTGELFF
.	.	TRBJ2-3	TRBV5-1	TGCGCCAGCAGCTACGGGACAAAGATAGATACGCAGTATTTT	CASSYGTKIDTQYF
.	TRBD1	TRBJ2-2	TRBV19	TGTGCCAGCCGCCTCCGGACAGGCAACACCGGGGAGCTGTTTTTT	CASRLRTGNTGELFF
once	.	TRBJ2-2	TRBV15	TGTGCCACCAGCAGGGAGCAGGTACAGAACCTCATCGGGGAGCTGTTTTTT	CATSREQVQNLIGELFF
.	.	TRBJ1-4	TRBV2	TGTGCCAGTTACCGGGACACTTTGAAAAAACTGTTTTTT	CASYRDTLKKLFF
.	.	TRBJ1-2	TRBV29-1	TGCAGCGTTGAAGATCGTGGGGATGGCTACACCTTC	CSVEDRGDGYTF
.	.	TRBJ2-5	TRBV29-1	TGCAGCGCCCTCGGGCGGACAAGTCAAGAGACCCAGTACTTC	CSALGRTSQETQYF
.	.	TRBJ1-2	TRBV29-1	TGCAGCGTTGCTGGCAGTATCTATGGCTACACCTTC	CSVAGSIYGYTF
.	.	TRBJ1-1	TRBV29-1	TGCAGCGTTGATTCTGGACAGCGTGAAGCTTTCTTT	CSVDSGQREAFF
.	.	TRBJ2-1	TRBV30	TGTGCCTGTAGGGCCCAAAGCTATGGTGCTAATGAGCAGTTCTTC	CACRAQSYGANEQFF
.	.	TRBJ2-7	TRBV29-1	TGCAGCGTCGTTACCTTCGGGACTCTGAGCGAGCAGTACTTC	CSVVTFGTLSEQYF
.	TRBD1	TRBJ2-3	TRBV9	TGTGCCAGCAGCGTGAGACAGGGAACAGATACGCAGTATTTT	CASSVRQGTDTQYF
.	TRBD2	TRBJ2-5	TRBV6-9	TGTGCCAGCAGTTCTCCGGGACTAGCGGGGCAAGAGACCCAGTACTTC	CASSSPGLAGQETQYF
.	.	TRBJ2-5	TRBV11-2	TGTGCCAGCAGCTTACCAACAGAGACCCAGTACTTC	CASSLPTETQYF
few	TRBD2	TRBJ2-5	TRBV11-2	TGTGCCAGCAGCCGGACTAGCGGGGACTCCCAGTACTTC	CASSRTSGDSQYF
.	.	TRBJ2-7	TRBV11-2	TGTGCCAGCAGCCCTCAGTCCTTCGAGGAGCAGTACTTC	CASSPQSFEEQYF
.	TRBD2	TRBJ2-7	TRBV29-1	TGCAGCGTTGAGGAGCGGGGCAGCTCCTACGAGCAGTACTTC	CSVEERGSSYEQYF
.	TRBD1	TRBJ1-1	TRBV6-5	TGTGCCAGCATCGAGACAGGGGCGCTTGAAGCTTTCTTT	CASIETGALEAFF
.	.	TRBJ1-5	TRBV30	TGTGCCTGGAGCAGACCGAACTCAGGCGATCGTCAGCCCCAGCATTTT	CAWSRPNSGDRQPQHF
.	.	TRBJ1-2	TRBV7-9	TGTGCCAGCAGCTTAGCGTTGGACTATGGCTACACCTTC	CASSLALDYGYTF
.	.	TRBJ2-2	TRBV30	TGTGCCTGGAGTGTATCTCCGCGAGGAGGCCGTAGGGGGGAGCTGTTTTTT	CAWSVSPRGGRRGELFF
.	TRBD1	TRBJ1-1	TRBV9	TGTGCCAGCAGCCTAGACAGGGACGGAGAAGCTTTCTTT	CASSLDRDGEAFF
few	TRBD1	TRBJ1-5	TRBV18	TGTGCCAGCTCAGTAAAGACAGGGGCCAATCAGCCCCAGCATTTT	CASSVKTGANQPQHF
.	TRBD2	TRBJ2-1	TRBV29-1	TGCAGCGTCGTCGGACTAGCGGGGATGAAGTTCTTC	CSVVGLAGMKFF
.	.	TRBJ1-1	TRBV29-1	TGCAGCGCCTTGACACTGCTATTAAACAAAGCTTTCTTT	CSALTLLLNKAFF
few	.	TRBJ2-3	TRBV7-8	TGTGCCACCGGACCCACAGATACGCAGTATTTT	CATGPTDTQYF
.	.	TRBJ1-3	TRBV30	TGTGCCTGGAGTGCCTTCGTTAACAGGGACTTGGAAAACACCATATATTTT	CAWSAFVNRDLENTIYF
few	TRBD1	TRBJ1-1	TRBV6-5	TGTGCCAGCAGTACAGGGGGCAGGCGCTCTGAAGCTTTCTTT	CASSTGGRRSEAFF
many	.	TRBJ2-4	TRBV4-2	TGTGCCAGCAGCCAAGATGCAGCCAAAAACATTCAGTACTTC	CASSQDAAKNIQYF
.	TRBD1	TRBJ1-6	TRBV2	TGTGCCAGCAGGGAAGACAGGGCTGGTAATTCACCCCTCCACTTT	CASREDRAGNSPLHF
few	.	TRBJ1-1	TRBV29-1	TGCAGCGTTGTAGCCGGACTCACTGAAGCTTTCTTT	CSVVAGLTEAFF
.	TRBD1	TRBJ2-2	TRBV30	TGTGCCTGTGACAGGGGGTATGGCGGGGAGCTGTTTTTT	CACDRGYGGELFF
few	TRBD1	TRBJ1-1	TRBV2	TGTGCCAGCAGGAGGGACAGGGAGGGTACTGAAGCTTTCTTT	CASRRDREGTEAFF
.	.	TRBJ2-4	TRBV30	TGTGCCTGGAGTGGAAAGGTTTTATCAACCAAGTACTTC	CAWSGKVLSTKYF
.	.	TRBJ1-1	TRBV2	TGTGCCAGCAGTGGGAGCCCCCCCACTGAAGCTTTCTTT	CASSGSPPTEAFF
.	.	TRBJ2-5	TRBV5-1	TGCGCCAGCAGCTTCCGGATCCTTGGCAGCGGAGGACAAGAGACCCAGTACTTC	CASSFRILGSGGQETQYF
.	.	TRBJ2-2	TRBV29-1	TGCAGCGTTGCTGGGACGGCGGCCGGGGAGCTGTTTTTT	CSVAGTAAGELFF
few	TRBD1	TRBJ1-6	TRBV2	TGTGCCAGCAGGGGACAGGGAAATTCACCCCTCCACTTT	CASRGQGNSPLHF
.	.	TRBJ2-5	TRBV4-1	TGCGCCAGCAGCCAAAACCGGGAGACCCAGTACTTC	CASSQNRETQYF
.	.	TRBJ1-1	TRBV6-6	TGTGCCAGCAGTTACTCCCGCAATGAAGCTTTCTTT	CASSYSRNEAFF
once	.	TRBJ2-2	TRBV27	TGTGCCAACCTACAGGGAACCACCGGGGAGCTGTTTTTT	CANLQGTTGELFF
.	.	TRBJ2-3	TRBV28	TGTGCCAGCAGTCCGAAGGTGGTCACGCAGTATTTT	CASSPKVVTQYF